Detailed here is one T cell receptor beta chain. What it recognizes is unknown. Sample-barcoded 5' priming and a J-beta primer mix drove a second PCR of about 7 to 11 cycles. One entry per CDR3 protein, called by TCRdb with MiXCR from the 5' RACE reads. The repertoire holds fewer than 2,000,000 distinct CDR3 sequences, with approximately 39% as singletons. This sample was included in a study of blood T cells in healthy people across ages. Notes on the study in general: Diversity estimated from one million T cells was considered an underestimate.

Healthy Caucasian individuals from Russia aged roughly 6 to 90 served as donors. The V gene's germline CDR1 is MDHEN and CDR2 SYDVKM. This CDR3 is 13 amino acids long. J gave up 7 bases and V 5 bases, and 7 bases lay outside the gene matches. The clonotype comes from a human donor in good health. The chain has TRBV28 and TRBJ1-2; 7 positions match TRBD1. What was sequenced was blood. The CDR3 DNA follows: TGTGCCAGCAGTCAGGGGGGCCTCTCTGGCTACACCTTC. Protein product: CASSQGGLSGYTF.